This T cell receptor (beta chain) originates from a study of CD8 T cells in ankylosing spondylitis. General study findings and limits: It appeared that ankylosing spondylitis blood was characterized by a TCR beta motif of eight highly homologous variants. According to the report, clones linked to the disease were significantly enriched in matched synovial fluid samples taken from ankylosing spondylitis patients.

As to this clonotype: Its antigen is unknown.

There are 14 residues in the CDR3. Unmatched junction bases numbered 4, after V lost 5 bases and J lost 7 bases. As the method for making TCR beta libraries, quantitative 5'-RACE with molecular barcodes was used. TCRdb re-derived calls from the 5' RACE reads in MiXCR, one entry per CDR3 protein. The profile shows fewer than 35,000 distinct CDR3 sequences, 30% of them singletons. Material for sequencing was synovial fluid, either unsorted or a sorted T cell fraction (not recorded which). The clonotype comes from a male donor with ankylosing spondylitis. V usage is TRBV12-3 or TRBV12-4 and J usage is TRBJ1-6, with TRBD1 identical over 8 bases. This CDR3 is CASSATGGNSPLHF. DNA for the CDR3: TGTGCCAGCAGTGCTACAGGGGGAAATTCACCCCTCCACTTT.